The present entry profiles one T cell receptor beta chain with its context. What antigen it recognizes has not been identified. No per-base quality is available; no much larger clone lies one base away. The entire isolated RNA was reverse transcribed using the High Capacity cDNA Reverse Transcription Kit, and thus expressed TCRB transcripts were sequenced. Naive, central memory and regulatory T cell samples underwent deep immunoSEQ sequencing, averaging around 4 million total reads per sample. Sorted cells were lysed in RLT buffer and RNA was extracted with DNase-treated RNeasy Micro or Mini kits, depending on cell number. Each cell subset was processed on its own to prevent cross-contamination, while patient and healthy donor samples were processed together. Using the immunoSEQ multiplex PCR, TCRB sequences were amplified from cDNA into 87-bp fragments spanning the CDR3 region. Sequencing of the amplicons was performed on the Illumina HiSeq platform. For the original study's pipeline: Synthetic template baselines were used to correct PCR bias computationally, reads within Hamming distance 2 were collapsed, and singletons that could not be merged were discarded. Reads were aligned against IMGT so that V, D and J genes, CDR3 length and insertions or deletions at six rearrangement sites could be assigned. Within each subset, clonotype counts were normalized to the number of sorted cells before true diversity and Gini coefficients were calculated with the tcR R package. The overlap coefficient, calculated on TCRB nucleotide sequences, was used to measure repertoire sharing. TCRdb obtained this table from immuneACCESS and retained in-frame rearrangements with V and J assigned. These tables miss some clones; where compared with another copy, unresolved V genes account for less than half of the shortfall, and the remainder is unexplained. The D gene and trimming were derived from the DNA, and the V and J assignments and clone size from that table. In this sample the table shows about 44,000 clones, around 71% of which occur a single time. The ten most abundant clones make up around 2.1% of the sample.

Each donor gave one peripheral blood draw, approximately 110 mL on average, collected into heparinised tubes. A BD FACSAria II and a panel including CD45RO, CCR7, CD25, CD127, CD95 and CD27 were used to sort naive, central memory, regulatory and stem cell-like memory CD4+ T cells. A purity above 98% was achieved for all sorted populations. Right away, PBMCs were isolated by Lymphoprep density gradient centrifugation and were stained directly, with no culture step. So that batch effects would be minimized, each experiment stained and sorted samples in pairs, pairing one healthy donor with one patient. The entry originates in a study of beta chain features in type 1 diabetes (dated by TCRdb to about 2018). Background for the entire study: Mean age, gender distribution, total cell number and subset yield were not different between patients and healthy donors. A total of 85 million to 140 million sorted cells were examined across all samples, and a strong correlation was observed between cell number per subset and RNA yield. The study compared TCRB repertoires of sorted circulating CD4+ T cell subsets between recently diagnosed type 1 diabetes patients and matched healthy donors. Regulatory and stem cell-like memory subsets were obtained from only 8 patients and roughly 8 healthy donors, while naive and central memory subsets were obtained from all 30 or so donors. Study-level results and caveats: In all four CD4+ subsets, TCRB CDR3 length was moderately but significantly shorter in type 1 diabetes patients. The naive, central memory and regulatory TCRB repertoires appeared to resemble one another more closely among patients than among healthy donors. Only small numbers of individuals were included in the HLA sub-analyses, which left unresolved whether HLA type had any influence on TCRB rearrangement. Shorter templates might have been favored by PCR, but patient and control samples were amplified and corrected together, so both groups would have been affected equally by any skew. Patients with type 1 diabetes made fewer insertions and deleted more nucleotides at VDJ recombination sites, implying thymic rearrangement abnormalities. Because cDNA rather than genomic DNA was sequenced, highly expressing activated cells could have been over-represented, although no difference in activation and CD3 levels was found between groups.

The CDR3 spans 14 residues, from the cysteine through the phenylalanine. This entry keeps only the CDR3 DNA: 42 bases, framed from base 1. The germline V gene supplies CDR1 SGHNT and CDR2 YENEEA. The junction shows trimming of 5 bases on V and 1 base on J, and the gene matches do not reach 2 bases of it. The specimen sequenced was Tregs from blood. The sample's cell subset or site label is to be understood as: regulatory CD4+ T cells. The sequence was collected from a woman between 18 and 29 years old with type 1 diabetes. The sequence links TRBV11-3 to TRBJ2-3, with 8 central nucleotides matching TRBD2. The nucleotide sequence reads TGTGCCAGCAGCGGACTAGCTGGCACAGATACGCAGTATTTT. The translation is CASSGLAGTDTQYF.